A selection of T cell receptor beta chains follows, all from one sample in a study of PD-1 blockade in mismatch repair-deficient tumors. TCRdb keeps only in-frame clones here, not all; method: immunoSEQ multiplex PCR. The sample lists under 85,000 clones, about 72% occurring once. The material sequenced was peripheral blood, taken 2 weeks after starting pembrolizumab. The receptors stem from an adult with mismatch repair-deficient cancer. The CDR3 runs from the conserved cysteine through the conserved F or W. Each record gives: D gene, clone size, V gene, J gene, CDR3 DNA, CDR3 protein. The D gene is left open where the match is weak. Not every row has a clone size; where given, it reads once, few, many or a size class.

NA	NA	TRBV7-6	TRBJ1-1	TGTGCCAGCAGCTTAGCTACCCTACGGGGGAACACTGAAGCTTTCTTT	CASSLATLRGNTEAFF
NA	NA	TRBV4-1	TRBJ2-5	TGCGCCAGCAGCCCCTACGGCCCCCGTGAGACCCAGTACTTC	CASSPYGPRETQYF
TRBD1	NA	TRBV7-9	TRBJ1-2	TGTGCCAGCAGCGAGACAGGGGACGGCTACACCTTC	CASSETGDGYTF
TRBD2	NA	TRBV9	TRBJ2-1	TGTGCCAGCAGTAGAGCGGGAGACACCTACAATGAGCAGTTCTTC	CASSRAGDTYNEQFF
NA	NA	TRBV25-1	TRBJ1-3	TGTGCCAGCAGCCCCCAGGGTCGCGGCTCTGGAAACACCATATATTTT	CASSPQGRGSGNTIYF
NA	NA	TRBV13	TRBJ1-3	TGTGCCAGCAGCCCCTTCGAAACCGGAAACACCATATATTTT	CASSPFETGNTIYF
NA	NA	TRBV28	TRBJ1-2	TGTGCCAGCAGTTTAAGGGGGGTTGTTGGTCATGGCTACACCTTC	CASSLRGVVGHGYTF
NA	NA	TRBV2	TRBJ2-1	TGTGCCAGCAGCCCTGTACATGAGCAGTTCTTC	CASSPVHEQFF
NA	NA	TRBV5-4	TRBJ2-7	TGTGCCAGCAGCTCGAACCTACCCTACGAGCAGTACTTC	CASSSNLPYEQYF
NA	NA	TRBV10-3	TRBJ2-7	TGTGCCACATTGGGGAGTAGCGAATCCTACGAGCAGTACTTC	CATLGSSESYEQYF
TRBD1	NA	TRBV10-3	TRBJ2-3	TGTGCCATCAGCGCCGGGACAGGGGTTTCAGATACGCAGTATTTT	CAISAGTGVSDTQYF
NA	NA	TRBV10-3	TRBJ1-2	TGTGCCATCAGTGAGTCGAACAGCGACTATGGCTACACCTTC	CAISESNSDYGYTF
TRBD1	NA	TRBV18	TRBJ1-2	TGTGCCAGCTCACCCAGGGGGATAAACTATGGCTACACCTTC	CASSPRGINYGYTF
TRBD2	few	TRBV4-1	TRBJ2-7	TGCGCCAGCAGTCTGGCCAGCGGGGGATACGAGCAGTACTTC	CASSLASGGYEQYF
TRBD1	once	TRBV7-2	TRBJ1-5	TGTGCCAGCAGCTTAACAGGGGCAGGGCAGCCCCAGCATTTT	CASSLTGAGQPQHF
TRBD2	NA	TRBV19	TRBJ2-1	TGTGCCAGTAGCGGGAGGGCCGAAGATGAGCAGTTCTTC	CASSGRAEDEQFF
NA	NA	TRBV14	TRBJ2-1	TGTGCCAGCAGCCCTACAATTCTCCAGGGAAATGAGCAGTTCTTC	CASSPTILQGNEQFF
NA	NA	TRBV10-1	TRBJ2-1	TGCGCCAGCAGTGAAGGGCCGAGCACCGGGTCCAATGAGCAGTTCTTC	CASSEGPSTGSNEQFF
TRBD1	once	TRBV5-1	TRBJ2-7	TGCGCCAGCAGCTTGACGGGTGGACAGGGGACCGGCGAGCAGTACTTC	CASSLTGGQGTGEQYF
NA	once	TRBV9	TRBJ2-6	TGTGCCAGCAGCGAAACACAGGGCTTACGCTCTGGGGCCAACGTCCTGACTTTC	CASSETQGLRSGANVLTF
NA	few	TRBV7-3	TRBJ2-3	TGTGCCAGCAGCTTAAGCTGGACAGATACGCAGTATTTT	CASSLSWTDTQYF
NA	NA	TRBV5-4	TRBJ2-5	TGTGCCAGCAGCCCCATACCTCAGATCCAAGAGACCCAGTACTTC	CASSPIPQIQETQYF
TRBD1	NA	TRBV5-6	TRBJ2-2	TGTGCCAGCAGCTTAGGGGACAGGGGTCGGACCGGGGAGCTGTTTTTT	CASSLGDRGRTGELFF
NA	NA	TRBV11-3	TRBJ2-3	TGTGCCAGCAGCTTAGGACTTATCACAGATACGCAGTATTTT	CASSLGLITDTQYF
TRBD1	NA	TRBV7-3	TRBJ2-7	TGTGCCACCGCACAGGGGGCGTCCTACGAGCAGTACTTC	CATAQGASYEQYF
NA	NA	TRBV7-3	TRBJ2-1	TGTGCCAGCAGCTTTCTCGCGAGCTCCTACAATGAGCAGTTCTTC	CASSFLASSYNEQFF
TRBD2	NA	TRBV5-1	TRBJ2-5	TGCGCCAGCAGCTTGGATACGGCGGGAGAAGAGACCCAGTACTTC	CASSLDTAGEETQYF
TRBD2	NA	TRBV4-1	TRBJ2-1	TGCGCCAGCAGCCAAGGCGGGAGTATCGCCTACAATGAGCAGTTCTTC	CASSQGGSIAYNEQFF
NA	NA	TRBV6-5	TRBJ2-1	TGTGCCAGCAGTTACTCGAGCGGTTGGGGGGAAAATGAGCAGTTCTTC	CASSYSSGWGENEQFF
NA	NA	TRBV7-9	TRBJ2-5	TGTGCCAGCAGTTTCGTAGGAGCTGAGGAGACCCAGTACTTC	CASSFVGAEETQYF
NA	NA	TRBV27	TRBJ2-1	TGTGCCAGCAGTTTCTCGGGCTCCTACAATGAGCAGTTCTTC	CASSFSGSYNEQFF
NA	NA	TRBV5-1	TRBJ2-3	TGCGCCAGCAGCCCCGGAGGGCCTCTTAATACGCAGTATTTT	CASSPGGPLNTQYF
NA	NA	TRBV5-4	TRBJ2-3	TGTGCCAGCAGCCCTGGGGTCAGGGGTTGGACAGATACGCAGTATTTT	CASSPGVRGWTDTQYF
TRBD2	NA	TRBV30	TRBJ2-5	TGTGCCTGGAGTGTGGGAGCGGGAGGGAAAGAGACCCAGTACTTC	CAWSVGAGGKETQYF
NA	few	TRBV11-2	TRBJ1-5	TGTGCCAGCAGCGGCGGGCCGAATCAGCCCCAGCATTTT	CASSGGPNQPQHF
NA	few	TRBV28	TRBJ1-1	TGTGCCAGCAGTTGGGGATTTGACACTGAAGCTTTCTTT	CASSWGFDTEAFF
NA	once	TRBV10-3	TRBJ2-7	TGTGCCATCAGTGAGGTGGACAGAAACTCCTACGAGCAGTACTTC	CAISEVDRNSYEQYF
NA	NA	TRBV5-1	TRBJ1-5	TGCGCCAGCAGCCAGGACACCCTAGACCAGCCCCAGCATTTT	CASSQDTLDQPQHF
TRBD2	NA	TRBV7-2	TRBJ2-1	TGTGCCAGCAGCTCCCTAGCGGGAGGACCCTTTTACAATGAGCAGTTCTTC	CASSSLAGGPFYNEQFF
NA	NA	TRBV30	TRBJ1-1	TGTGCCTGGAGTGCCGTCTTCGGGAACACTGAAGCTTTCTTT	CAWSAVFGNTEAFF
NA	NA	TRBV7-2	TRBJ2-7	TGTGCCAGCAGCTTGTCGGGCTACAGCTCCTACGAGCAGTACTTC	CASSLSGYSSYEQYF
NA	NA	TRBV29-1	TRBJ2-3	TGCAGCGCCGCGGTATCTAGCACAGATACGCAGTATTTT	CSAAVSSTDTQYF
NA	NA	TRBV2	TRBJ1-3	TGTGCCAGCAGTGTTCGGGGATCTGGAAACACCATATATTTT	CASSVRGSGNTIYF
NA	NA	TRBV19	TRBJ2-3	TGTGCCAGTAGTAACCTCGGCGGAACCACAGATACGCAGTATTTT	CASSNLGGTTDTQYF
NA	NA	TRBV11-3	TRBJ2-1	TGTGCCAGCACCATGAGATGGGATCGGGAGCAGTTCTTC	CASTMRWDREQFF
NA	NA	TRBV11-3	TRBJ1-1	TGTGCCAGCAGCCCAGGACAACGGTTTGAAGCTTTCTTT	CASSPGQRFEAFF
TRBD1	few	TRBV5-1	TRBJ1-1	TGCGCCAGCAGCGGTGGACAGGGGGCTGATGAAGCTTTCTTT	CASSGGQGADEAFF
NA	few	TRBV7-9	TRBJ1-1	TGTGCCAGCAGCTGGACAATGAACACTGAAGCTTTCTTT	CASSWTMNTEAFF
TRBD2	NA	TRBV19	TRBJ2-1	TGTGCCAGTAGTGCCAGACTAGCGGGAGGGCAAAACAATGAGCAGTTCTTC	CASSARLAGGQNNEQFF